The 2 T cell receptor beta chains below were found in one sample sequenced in a study of T cells after yellow fever vaccination. TCRdb re-called the 5' RACE reads through MiXCR, storing one row per CDR3 protein. Counted here are about 210,000 distinct CDR3 sequences, roughly 3% occurring once; the ten biggest clones make up around 3%. The input for sequencing was CD4+ T cells sorted from PBMCs, taken 10 days after the yellow fever booster vaccination. These receptors came from a man younger than 35 who received the YFV17D yellow fever vaccine.

This clonotype was observed at least ten times. CDR3 sequence reads: CASSSLTGRIQYF. In nucleotides, the CDR3 is TGTGCCAGCAGTTCTTTGACAGGGCGCATTCAGTACTTC. V is TRBV27 and J is TRBJ2-4; 7 positions match TRBD1. The germline gives CDR1 MNHEY, CDR2 SMNVEV (reference sequence). The CDR3 loop spans 13 amino acids. Trimming at V came to 4 bases and at J to 9 bases, leaving 6 bases not matched to a gene.

A word on this clonotype: This may be a read error, as it is one base from a much larger clone. V gene TRBV4-3 combines with J gene TRBJ2-5, with D perhaps matching TRBD2 (6 bases). Trimming cost V 4 bases and J 6 bases, with 21 bases left between them. This CDR3 is built from 16 residues. The V gene's germline CDR1 is LGHNA and CDR2 YSLEER. The CDR3 nucleotides are TGCGCCAGCAGCCCCTACCATTGGGCGGGGCGGCAGACCCAGTACTTC. Amino acid sequence: CASSPYHWAGRQTQYF.